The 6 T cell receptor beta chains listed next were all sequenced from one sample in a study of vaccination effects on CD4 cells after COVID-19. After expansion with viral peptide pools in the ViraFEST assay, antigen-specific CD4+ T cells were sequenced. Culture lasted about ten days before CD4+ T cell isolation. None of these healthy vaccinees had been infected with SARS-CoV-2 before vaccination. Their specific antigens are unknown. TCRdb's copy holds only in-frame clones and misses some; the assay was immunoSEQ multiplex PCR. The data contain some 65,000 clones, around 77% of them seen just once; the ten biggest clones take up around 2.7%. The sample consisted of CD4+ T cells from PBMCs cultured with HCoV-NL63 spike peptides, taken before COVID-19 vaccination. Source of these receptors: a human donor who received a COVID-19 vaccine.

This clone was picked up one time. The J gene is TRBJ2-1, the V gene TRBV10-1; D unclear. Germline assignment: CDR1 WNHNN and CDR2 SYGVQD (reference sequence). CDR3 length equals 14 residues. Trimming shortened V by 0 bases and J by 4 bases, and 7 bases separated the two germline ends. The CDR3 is CASSESNRYNEQFF. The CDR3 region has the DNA TGCGCCAGCAGTGAGTCGAACAGATACAATGAGCAGTTCTTC.

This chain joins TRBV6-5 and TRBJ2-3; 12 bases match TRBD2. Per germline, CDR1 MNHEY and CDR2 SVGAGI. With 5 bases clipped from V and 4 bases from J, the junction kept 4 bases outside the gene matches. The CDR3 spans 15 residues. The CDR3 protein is CASSTTSGGADTQYF. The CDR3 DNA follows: TGTGCCAGCAGTACGACTAGCGGGGGTGCAGATACGCAGTATTTT.

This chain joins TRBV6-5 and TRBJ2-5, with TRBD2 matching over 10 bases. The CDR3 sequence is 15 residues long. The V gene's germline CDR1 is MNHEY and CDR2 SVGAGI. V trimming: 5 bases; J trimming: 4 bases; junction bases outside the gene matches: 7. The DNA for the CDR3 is TGTGCCAGCAGTCCGGGACTAGCGACGAGAGAGACCCAGTACTTC. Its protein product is CASSPGLATRETQYF.

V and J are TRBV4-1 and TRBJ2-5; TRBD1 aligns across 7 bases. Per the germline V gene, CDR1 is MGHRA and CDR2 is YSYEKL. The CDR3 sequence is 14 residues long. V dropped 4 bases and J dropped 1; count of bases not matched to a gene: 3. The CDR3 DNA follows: TGCGCCAGCAGCCTCGGACAGGCCCAAGAGACCCAGTACTTC. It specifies CASSLGQAQETQYF.

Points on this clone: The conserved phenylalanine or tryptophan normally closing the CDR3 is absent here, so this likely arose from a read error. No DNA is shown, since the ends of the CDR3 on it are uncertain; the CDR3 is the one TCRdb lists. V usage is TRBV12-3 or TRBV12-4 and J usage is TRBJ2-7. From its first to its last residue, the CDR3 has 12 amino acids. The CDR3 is CASSLTRNLVIA.

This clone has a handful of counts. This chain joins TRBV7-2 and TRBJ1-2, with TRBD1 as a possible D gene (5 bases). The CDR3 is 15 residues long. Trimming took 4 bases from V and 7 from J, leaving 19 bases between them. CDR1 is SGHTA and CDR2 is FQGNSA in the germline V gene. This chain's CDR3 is CASSSTRGGEFGYTF. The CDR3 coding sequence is TGTGCCAGCAGCTCCACGCGTGGGGGGGAGTTTGGCTACACCTTC.